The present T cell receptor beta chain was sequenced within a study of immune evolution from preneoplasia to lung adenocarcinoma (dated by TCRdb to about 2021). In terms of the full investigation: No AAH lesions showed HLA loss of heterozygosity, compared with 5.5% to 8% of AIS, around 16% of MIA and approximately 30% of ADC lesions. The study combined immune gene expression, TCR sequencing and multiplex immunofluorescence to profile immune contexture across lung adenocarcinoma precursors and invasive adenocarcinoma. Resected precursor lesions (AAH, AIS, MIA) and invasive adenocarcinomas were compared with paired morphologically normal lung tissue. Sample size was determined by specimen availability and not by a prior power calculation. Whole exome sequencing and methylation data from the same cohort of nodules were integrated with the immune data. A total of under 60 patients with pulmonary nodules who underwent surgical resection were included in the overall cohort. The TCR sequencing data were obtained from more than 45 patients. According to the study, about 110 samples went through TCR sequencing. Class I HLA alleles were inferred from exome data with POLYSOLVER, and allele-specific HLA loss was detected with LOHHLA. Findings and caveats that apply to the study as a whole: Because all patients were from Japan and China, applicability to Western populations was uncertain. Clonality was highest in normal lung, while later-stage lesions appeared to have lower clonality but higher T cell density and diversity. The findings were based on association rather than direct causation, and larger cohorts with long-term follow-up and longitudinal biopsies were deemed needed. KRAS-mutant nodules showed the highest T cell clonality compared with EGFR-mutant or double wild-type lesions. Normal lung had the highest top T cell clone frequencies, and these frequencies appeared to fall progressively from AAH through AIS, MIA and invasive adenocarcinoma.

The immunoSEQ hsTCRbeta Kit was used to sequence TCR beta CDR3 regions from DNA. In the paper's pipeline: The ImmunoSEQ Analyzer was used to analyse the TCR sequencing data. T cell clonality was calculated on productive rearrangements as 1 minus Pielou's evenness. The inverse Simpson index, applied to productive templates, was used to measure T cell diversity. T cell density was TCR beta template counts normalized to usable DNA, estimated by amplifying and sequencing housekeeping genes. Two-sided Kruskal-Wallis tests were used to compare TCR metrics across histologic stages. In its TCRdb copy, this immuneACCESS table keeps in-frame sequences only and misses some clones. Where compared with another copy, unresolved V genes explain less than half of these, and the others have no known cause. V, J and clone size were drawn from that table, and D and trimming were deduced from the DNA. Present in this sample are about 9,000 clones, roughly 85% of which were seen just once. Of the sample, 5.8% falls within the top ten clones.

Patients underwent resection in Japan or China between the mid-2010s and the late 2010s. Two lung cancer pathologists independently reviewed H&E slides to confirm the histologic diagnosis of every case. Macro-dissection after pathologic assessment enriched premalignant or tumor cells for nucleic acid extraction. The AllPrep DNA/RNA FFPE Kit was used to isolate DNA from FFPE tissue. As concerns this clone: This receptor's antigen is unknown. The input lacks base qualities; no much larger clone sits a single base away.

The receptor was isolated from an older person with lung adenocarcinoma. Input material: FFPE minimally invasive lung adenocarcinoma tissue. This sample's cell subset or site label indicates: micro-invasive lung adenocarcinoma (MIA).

The encoded CDR3 is CAWSGGSELEAFF. The DNA sequence is TGTGCCTGGAGTGGTGGAAGCGAACTTGAAGCTTTCTTT. The receptor chain draws on TRBV30 and TRBJ1-1, with an unclear D gene assignment. Deletion took 1 base off V and 7 bases off J, with a span of 13 bases between the germline ends. Per the germline V gene (reference sequence), GTSNPN is the CDR1 and SVGIG is the CDR2. The cysteine opens and the phenylalanine closes a CDR3 of 13 amino acids. The sequence is cut down to CDR3 DNA, 39 bases in frame from base 1.